What follows are 21 T cell receptor beta chains derived from one specimen sequenced in a study of control samples from healthy donors and cancer patients. Some clones are missing from TCRdb's copy, which holds only in-frame ones; the method was immunoSEQ multiplex PCR. The table records some 120,000 clones, 87% of them present only once. Sequences were obtained from blood. The receptors shown here come from a man aged 55 to 70 in good health.

The J gene is TRBJ2-1, the V gene TRBV6-1; D remains unclear. V lost 1 base, J lost 4 bases, and 8 bases lay in between. Germline V gives CDR1 MNHNS, CDR2 SASEGT. The CDR3 sequence is 14 residues long. CDR3 sequence (DNA): TGTGCCAGCAGTGAAGGTACCTCGTACAATGAGCAGTTCTTC. As protein: CASSEGTSYNEQFF.

The J gene is TRBJ2-7, the V gene TRBV7-8, with 8 bases aligning to TRBD2. CDR1 and CDR2 (germline): SGHVS, FQNEAQ. V was pared by 6 bases and J by 7 bases, with 5 bases of the junction left unmatched. The CDR3 loop spans 12 amino acids. The DNA for the CDR3 is TGTGCCAGCAGAGCGGGGGTAGGGGAGCAGTACTTC. Amino acids: CASRAGVGEQYF.

This rearrangement joins TRBV19 to TRBJ2-2; 9 bases are a match to TRBD1. V trimming: 6 bases; J trimming: 2 bases; junction bases outside the gene matches: 7. CDR1 and CDR2 from the germline V gene are LNHDA and SQIVND (reference sequence). The CDR3 is 16 amino acids. The CDR3 loop is CASRDAGQGNTGELFF. The CDR3, as DNA: TGTGCCAGTAGAGACGCGGGACAGGGAAACACCGGGGAGCTGTTTTTT.

The CDR3 sequence is CSVGTRKGRDTQYF. The CDR3 DNA is TGCAGCGTTGGGACAAGGAAGGGCAGGGATACGCAGTATTTT. The V call is TRBV29-1, the J call TRBJ2-3; a weak D match, TRBD1 (5 bases). The V and J ends lost 4 bases and 6 bases respectively, with 17 bases between them. This CDR3 region has 14 residues. Germline CDR1 and CDR2: SQVTM and ANQGSEA.

The chain has TRBV5-1 and TRBJ1-6; the match to TRBD1 covers 7 bases. Germline CDR1 reads SGHRS; CDR2 reads YFSETQ. The CDR3 contains 15 residues. The V and J ends lost 0 bases and 14 bases, in that order; junction bases with no gene match: 11. The CDR3 DNA sequence: TGCGCCAGCAGCTTGGACGGGACAGCCGGGGGGGCCCTCCACTTT. As protein: CASSLDGTAGGALHF.

A single count supports this clone. This chain connects TRBV9 to TRBJ1-4; D may be TRBD1 (6 bases). This CDR3 contains 16 residues. Trimming removed 4 bases at V and 0 bases at J, with 13 bases between. CDR1 is SGDLS and CDR2 is YYNGEE in the germline V gene. DNA of the CDR3: TGTGCCAGCAGCCCTGGACAGAAAGCAACTAATGAAAAACTGTTTTTT. This gives the protein CASSPGQKATNEKLFF.

In this sample, this clone turned up once. V usage is TRBV2 and J usage is TRBJ2-5, with D unresolved. The CDR3 loop spans 15 amino acids. Germline V gene sequence: CDR1 SNHLY, CDR2 FYNNEI. Between the trimmed V and J ends, which lost 3 bases and 4 bases, there was a span of 15 bases. CDR3 in DNA: TGTGCCAGCAGTGATCCGGCCTTGATGGCAGAGACCCAGTACTTC. It yields the protein CASSDPALMAETQYF.

The V gene is TRBV28, the J gene TRBJ1-4; unclear D gene. The CDR3 has 14 amino acids. The V and J ends lost 2 bases and 0 bases respectively, with 4 bases between them. Germline values: CDR1 MDHEN, CDR2 SYDVKM. CDR3 protein: CASSLLATNEKLFF. DNA for the CDR3: TGTGCCAGCAGTTTACTCGCAACTAATGAAAAACTGTTTTTT.

The genes are TRBV7-2 and TRBJ1-2; possible D gene TRBD1, 6 bases. CDR3 length equals 14 residues. Between the trimmed V and J ends, which lost 1 base and 6 bases, there was a span of 12 bases. Germline V gene sequence: CDR1 SGHTA, CDR2 FQGNSA. CDR3 protein: CASSLDTGYNGYTF. For the CDR3, the DNA is TGTGCCAGCAGCTTAGATACAGGGTATAATGGCTACACCTTC.

The chain uses TRBV4-1 and TRBJ2-6; possibly TRBD1 for D (5 bases). The V end lost 0 bases, the J end lost 0 bases, and 9 bases lay between the germline ends. Germline CDR1 reads MGHRA; CDR2 reads YSYEKL. There are 17 residues in the CDR3. The CDR3 DNA reads TGCGCCAGCAGCCAAGACAGGGATTTCTCTGGGGCCAACGTCCTGACTTTC. The encoded protein is CASSQDRDFSGANVLTF.

The rearrangement uses TRBV13 and TRBJ1-2, with 8 positions matching TRBD1. The CDR3 has 16 amino acids. CDR1 is PRHDT and CDR2 is FYEKMQ in the germline V gene (reference sequence). Losses at the gene ends were 3 bases for V and 0 bases for J; bases not matched to a gene: 6. The CDR3 sequence: CASSFRTGRANYGYTF. DNA of the CDR3: TGTGCCAGCAGCTTCCGGACAGGGAGAGCTAACTATGGCTACACCTTC.

The chain joins TRBV28 to TRBJ1-5; D remains unclear. In germline, CDR1 is MDHEN, CDR2 SYDVKM. V was cut by 7 bases and J by 3 bases, with 25 bases left in between. CDR3 length equals 18 residues. In DNA, the CDR3 is TGTGCCAGCATAAATTTTATTAATTCGCGGGGATACAATCAGCCCCAGCATTTT. Translation: CASINFINSRGYNQPQHF.

The chain employs TRBV4-2 and TRBJ2-3; 11 bases map to TRBD1. The V gene end was trimmed by 1 base and the J gene end by 6 bases; junction bases not matched to a gene: 9. CDR1 and CDR2 (germline): LGHNA, YNFKEQ. The CDR3 loop spans 17 amino acids. CDR3 protein: CASSQVLDRGRPDTQYF. CDR3 bases: TGTGCCAGCAGCCAAGTTCTGGACAGGGGGCGCCCCGATACGCAGTATTTT.

V gene TRBV5-1 combines with J gene TRBJ2-1, with D uncertain. The CDR3 extends over 13 amino acids. Trimming pared 1 base from V and 4 bases from J, leaving 6 bases between. Germline lookup yields CDR1 SGHRS and CDR2 YFSETQ. CDR3 sequence (DNA): TGCGCCAGCAGCTTGTCAACATACAATGAGCAGTTCTTC. It yields the protein CASSLSTYNEQFF.

This chain joins TRBV5-1 and TRBJ2-7, with D tentatively TRBD1 (6 bases). Germline V gene data show CDR1 as SGHRS and CDR2 as YFSETQ. Trimming took off 0 bases at V and 10 bases at J, with 26 bases between the two ends. The CDR3 is 17 amino acids. Here the CDR3 DNA reads TGCGCCAGCAGCTTGGTCCGATCCGGGACACCCGCGACGAGACAGTACTTC. This sequence encodes CASSLVRSGTPATRQYF.

The V gene is TRBV7-2, the J gene TRBJ2-7; 8 bases map to TRBD2. Germline V gene lookup returns CDR1 SGHTA and CDR2 FQGNSA. This CDR3 is built from 15 residues. The V and J ends lost 1 base and 6 bases, in that order; junction bases with no gene match: 8. The CDR3 region has the DNA TGTGCCAGCAGCTTAGACGGCGGGGGGCCCCTCGAGCAGTACTTC. Amino acid sequence: CASSLDGGGPLEQYF. The full variable domain, its missing parts supplied by reference TRBV7-2 and TRBJ2-7, is GAGVSQSPSNKVTEKGKDVELRCDPISGHTALYWYRQSLGQGLEFLIYFQGNSAPDKSGLPSDRFSAERTGGSVSTLTIQRTQQEDSAVYLCASSLDGGGPLEQYFGPGTRLTVT.

This clone was detected once. The chain employs TRBV5-1 and TRBJ1-1; D ambiguous. V dropped 0 bases and J dropped 1 base, with 10 bases sitting between them. Germline assignment: CDR1 SGHRS and CDR2 YFSETQ. This CDR3 is built from 15 residues. The CDR3 here is CASSLGADQNTEAFF. CDR3 DNA: TGCGCCAGCAGCTTGGGGGCAGACCAGAACACTGAAGCTTTCTTT.

The rearrangement links TRBV21-1 to TRBJ1-3; the D call in the table, TRBD1, was not verified against the DNA. TRBV21-1 has pseudogene status. There are 16 residues in the CDR3. CDR3 loop: CASSKGVPGSGNTIYF. Here the CDR3 DNA reads TGTGCCAGCAGCAAAGGCGTACCAGGGTCTGGAAACACCATATATTTT.

The genes are TRBV11-2 and TRBJ1-4; D may be TRBD1 (5 bases). The germline V gene has CDR1 SGHAT and CDR2 FQNNGV. V gave up 5 bases and J gave up 7 bases, with 11 bases separating them. The CDR3 runs 13 residues. The CDR3 region has the DNA TGTGCCAGCAGCCAGCCGGGGGGTGAAAAACTGTTTTTT. Residues: CASSQPGGEKLFF.

Written as DNA, the CDR3 is TGTGCCAGCAGCTTAGGGGTATCAACTAATGAAAAACTGTTTTTT. It specifies CASSLGVSTNEKLFF. The V gene is TRBV7-8, the J gene TRBJ1-4; D not resolved. CDR1 is SGHVS and CDR2 is FQNEAQ in the germline V gene. Trimming left V 1 base short and J 0 bases short, with 6 bases between. CDR3 length: 15 amino acids.

The V call is TRBV11-3, the J call TRBJ2-7, with unresolved D. Trimming took off 6 bases at V and 3 bases at J, with 9 bases between the two ends. The CDR3 runs 12 residues. CDR1 and CDR2 from the germline V gene are SGHNT and YENEEA. CDR3 sequence (DNA): TGTGCCAGCAGTCGAGACGGCTACGAGCAGTACTTC. Its translation: CASSRDGYEQYF. Supplemented by reference TRBV11-3 and TRBJ2-7, the full variable domain reads EAGVVQSPRYKIIEKKQPVAFWCNPISGHNTLYWYLQNLGQGPELLIRYENEEAVDDSQLPKDRFSAERLKGVDSTLKIQPAELGDSAVYLCASSRDGYEQYFGPGTRLTVT.